The 14 T cell receptor beta chains below were found in one sample sequenced in a study of cytomegalovirus exposure and HLA in healthy donors. The primer mix had 60 Vbeta and 13 Jbeta primers. Profiled with immunoSEQ multiplex PCR; TCRdb holds only in-frame clones, not every one. The sample contains some 150,000 clones, roughly 80% of which appear only once. The source material was PBMCs. The receptors were gathered from a female donor in good health and CMV-seronegative.

This chain joins TRBV9 and TRBJ2-3; 9 bases map to TRBD1. The V segment lost 3 bases and the J segment 0 bases; nucleotides outside the gene matches: 8. The germline V gene encodes CDR1 SGDLS and CDR2 YYNGEE. The CDR3 consists of 17 residues. The CDR3 reads CASSAGGTGTSTDTQYF. CDR3 nucleotide sequence: TGTGCCAGCAGCGCGGGTGGGACAGGGACTAGCACAGATACGCAGTATTTT. Complete variable domain (other parts from reference TRBV9 and TRBJ2-3): DSGVTQTPKHLITATGQRVTLRCSPRSGDLSVYWYQQSLDQGLQFLIQYYNGEERAKGNILERFSAQQFPDLHSELNLSSLELGDSALYFCASSAGGTGTSTDTQYFGPGTRLTVL.

The chain recombines TRBV10-3 with TRBJ1-1, with no clear D. The germline V and J ends were trimmed by 6 bases and 1 base, with 12 bases remaining between them. The germline CDR1 and CDR2 sequences are ENHRY and SYGVKD. The CDR3 runs 14 residues. CDR3: CAISAPGGNTEAFF. The CDR3 nucleotides are TGTGCCATCAGCGCTCCCGGAGGGAACACTGAAGCTTTCTTT.

The V and J genes are TRBV7-9 and TRBJ1-3; TRBD1 agrees at 8 bases. Germline loops: CDR1 SEHNR, CDR2 FQNEAQ (reference sequence). The CDR3 consists of 14 residues. After removal of 4 bases from V and 4 bases from J, the junction contained 3 bases not matched to a gene. CDR3 sequence (DNA): TGTGCCAGCAGCTCGGACAGGGAGGGAAACACCATATATTTT. Translated, it gives CASSSDREGNTIYF.

J is TRBJ1-4 and V is TRBV25-1, with 9 bases that match TRBD1. V was pared by 5 bases and J by 10 bases, with 11 bases of the junction left unmatched. The CDR3 sequence is 15 residues long. CDR1 is MGHDK and CDR2 is SYGVNS in the germline V gene. Written as DNA, the CDR3 is TGTGCCAGCAGTCGAGCGGGACAGGGATACCGAAAACTGTTTTTT. Its translation: CASSRAGQGYRKLFF.

The V call is TRBV19, the J call TRBJ1-2; 8 bases fit TRBD1. Per the germline V gene, CDR1 is LNHDA and CDR2 is SQIVND (reference sequence). The length of the CDR3 is 14 residues. With 8 bases clipped from V and 7 bases from J, the junction kept 12 bases outside the gene matches. CDR3 sequence (DNA): TGTGCCAGTGAAAACAGGGGGGGAATGATTGGCTACACCTTC. This gives the protein CASENRGGMIGYTF.

The chain carries TRBV5-8 and TRBJ1-5; D gene ambiguous. CDR1 and CDR2 (germline): SGHTS, YDEGEE. The CDR3 runs to 15 residues. With 0 bases removed from V and 3 bases from J, the gap between germline ends came to 10 bases. The CDR3 DNA is TGTGCCAGCAGCTTGGGGCGGTACCTCAATCAGCCCCAGCATTTT. Translation: CASSLGRYLNQPQHF.

The rearrangement joins TRBV30 to TRBJ1-4; D ambiguous. V was pared by 0 bases and J by 7 bases, with 9 bases between. Germline values: CDR1 GTSNPN, CDR2 SVGIG (reference sequence). CDR3 length: 13 amino acids. The CDR3 sequence: CAWSVVSGEKLFF. CDR3 in DNA: TGTGCCTGGAGTGTAGTCAGCGGTGAAAAACTGTTTTTT.

This clone occurred once. This chain connects TRBV7-6 to TRBJ2-2, with D tentatively TRBD1 (6 bases). CDR3 length: 16 amino acids. CDR1 is SGHVS and CDR2 is FNYEAQ in the germline V gene. V was shortened by 5 bases and J by 1 base, with 14 bases between the two germline ends. CDR3 sequence reads: CASSIRMGQNTGELFF. Written as DNA, the CDR3 is TGTGCCAGCAGCATACGAATGGGACAGAACACCGGGGAGCTGTTTTTT.

V gene TRBV6-1 combines with J gene TRBJ1-5; D unclear. CDR3 length: 13 amino acids. CDR1 MNHNS and CDR2 SASEGT come from the germline V gene. V gave up 7 bases and J gave up 1 base, with 8 bases separating them. DNA of the CDR3: TGTGCCAGCACTACAGTGAGCAATCAGCCCCAGCATTTT. Translation: CASTTVSNQPQHF.

The J gene is TRBJ1-1, the V gene TRBV27, with D possibly being TRBD1 (5 bases). In germline, CDR1 is MNHEY, CDR2 SMNVEV (reference sequence). The CDR3 totals 13 residues. The V end was cut by 3 bases, the J end by 4 bases, with 9 bases between. As DNA, the CDR3 is TGTGCCAGCAGTTTGGGGGGAGGCACTGAAGCTTTCTTT. It encodes CASSLGGGTEAFF.

This clone has just one count. This chain uses TRBV27 with TRBJ1-5; D not certain. Germline CDR1 reads MNHEY; CDR2 reads SMNVEV (reference sequence). V lost 6 bases and J 1 base, leaving 10 bases between the germline ends. The CDR3 is 14 residues long. The CDR3 loop is CASREGGSNQPQHF. The CDR3 DNA reads TGTGCCAGCAGGGAGGGTGGGAGCAATCAGCCCCAGCATTTT.

The rearrangement links TRBV19 to TRBJ1-5, with D maybe TRBD1 (6 bases). Per the germline V gene, CDR1 is LNHDA and CDR2 is SQIVND (reference sequence). Trimming pared 6 bases from V and 4 bases from J, leaving 16 bases between. The CDR3 runs 15 residues. The CDR3 coding sequence is TGTGCCAGTAGGTCCGAGAGACAGGTAAATCAGCCCCAGCATTTT. Translating gives CASRSERQVNQPQHF. The full variable domain, with the rest looked up from reference TRBV19 and TRBJ1-5, is DGGITQSPKYLFRKEGQNVTLSCEQNLNHDAMYWYRQDPGQGLRLIYYSQIVNDFQKGDIAEGYSVSREKKESFPLTVTSAQKNPTAFYLCASRSERQVNQPQHFGDGTRLSIL.

The V and J genes are TRBV5-1 and TRBJ1-4; TRBD1 might be the D (6 bases). V was shortened by 2 bases and J by 5 bases, with 13 bases between the two germline ends. The CDR3 runs 15 residues. Germline V lookup: CDR1 SGHRS, CDR2 YFSETQ. The CDR3 sequence is CASSFYRVGNEKLFF. The CDR3 region has the DNA TGCGCCAGCAGCTTCTACAGGGTGGGGAATGAAAAACTGTTTTTT.

The V gene is TRBV28, the J gene TRBJ2-3, with 10 bases matching TRBD2. The CDR3 totals 17 residues. CDR1 and CDR2 (germline): MDHEN, SYDVKM. Trimming at V came to 4 bases and at J to 8 bases, leaving 15 bases not matched to a gene. CDR3 nucleotide sequence: TGTGCCAGCAGTTACATATCTCTAGCGGGGGAGGTAGGTACGCAGTATTTT. Amino acids: CASSYISLAGEVGTQYF.